The rows below give T cell receptor beta chains drawn from one sample of a study of blood T cell repertoires in COVID-19. Sequencing was performed with immunoSEQ multiplex PCR; in TCRdb, only in-frame clones are kept and a portion is missing. The sample shows roughly 300,000 clones, roughly nine tenths of them seen only once. The source material was peripheral blood. These receptor sequences come from a woman aged 25 to 39 with COVID-19, enrolled during active disease. Each CDR3 is given with its conserved first and last residue. Fields, in order: clone size, D gene, V gene, J gene, CDR3 protein, CDR3 DNA. D genes are given only for firm matches. Only part of the rows carry a size: once, few, many, or a class if the clone is expanded.

abundance: -
d_gene: -
v_gene: TRBV7-6
j_gene: TRBJ1-2
CDR3aa: CASSLGHGYTF
CDR3nt: TGTGCCAGCAGCTTAGGGCATGGCTACACCTTC

abundance: -
d_gene: TRBD2
v_gene: TRBV30
j_gene: TRBJ2-5
CDR3aa: CAWSPGLAGPSETQYF
CDR3nt: TGTGCCTGGAGTCCGGGACTAGCGGGACCTTCGGAGACCCAGTACTTC

abundance: -
d_gene: TRBD2
v_gene: TRBV5-1
j_gene: TRBJ2-1
CDR3aa: CASSLVAGVDNEQFF
CDR3nt: TGCGCCAGCAGCTTGGTGGCGGGAGTTGACAATGAGCAGTTCTTC

abundance: -
d_gene: TRBD2
v_gene: TRBV30
j_gene: TRBJ2-3
CDR3aa: CAWRDGAGGGTDTQYF
CDR3nt: TGTGCCTGGAGGGACGGGGCGGGAGGAGGTACAGATACGCAGTATTTT

abundance: -
d_gene: -
v_gene: TRBV28
j_gene: TRBJ1-3
CDR3aa: CASTKAGNTIYF
CDR3nt: TGTGCCAGCACTAAGGCGGGCAACACCATATATTTT

abundance: -
d_gene: TRBD1
v_gene: TRBV19
j_gene: TRBJ1-6
CDR3aa: CASSMGQGSSPLHF
CDR3nt: TGTGCCAGTAGTATGGGACAGGGAAGCTCACCCCTCCACTTT

abundance: -
d_gene: -
v_gene: TRBV28
j_gene: TRBJ2-7
CDR3aa: CASSFSRPYEQYF
CDR3nt: TGTGCCAGCAGTTTCTCGCGGCCATACGAGCAGTACTTC

abundance: once
d_gene: TRBD1
v_gene: TRBV7-2
j_gene: TRBJ1-3
CDR3aa: CASSLEGTGRFNTIYF
CDR3nt: TGTGCCAGCAGCTTAGAGGGGACAGGGCGGTTTAACACCATATATTTT

abundance: -
d_gene: -
v_gene: TRBV7-9
j_gene: TRBJ2-5
CDR3aa: CASSLEVGPQETQYF
CDR3nt: TGTGCCAGCAGCTTAGAAGTGGGGCCTCAAGAGACCCAGTACTTC

abundance: -
d_gene: -
v_gene: TRBV28
j_gene: TRBJ1-5
CDR3aa: CASSLAATLYDQPQHF
CDR3nt: TGTGCCAGCAGTTTAGCCGCGACACTGTACGATCAGCCCCAGCATTTT

abundance: -
d_gene: TRBD1
v_gene: TRBV5-1
j_gene: TRBJ2-7
CDR3aa: CASRSGPGQGIPSSYEQYF
CDR3nt: TGCGCCAGCAGATCTGGGCCGGGACAGGGAATACCGAGCTCCTACGAGCAGTACTTC

abundance: -
d_gene: -
v_gene: TRBV3-1/TRBV3-2
j_gene: TRBJ1-5
CDR3aa: CASSQDGRAPQPQHF
CDR3nt: TGTGCCAGCAGCCAAGATGGGAGGGCCCCTCAGCCCCAGCATTTT

abundance: -
d_gene: -
v_gene: TRBV6-5
j_gene: TRBJ2-2
CDR3aa: CASRLGNTGELFF
CDR3nt: TGTGCCAGCAGACTCGGTAACACCGGGGAGCTGTTTTTT

abundance: -
d_gene: TRBD1
v_gene: TRBV28
j_gene: TRBJ1-4
CDR3aa: CASSRDRATEKLFF
CDR3nt: TGTGCCAGCAGCCGCGACAGGGCCACTGAAAAACTGTTTTTT

abundance: -
d_gene: -
v_gene: TRBV2
j_gene: TRBJ2-5
CDR3aa: CASSGQQQETQYF
CDR3nt: TGTGCCAGCAGTGGACAGCAACAAGAGACCCAGTACTTC

abundance: few
d_gene: -
v_gene: TRBV18
j_gene: TRBJ1-6
CDR3aa: CASSPPGSSYNSPLHF
CDR3nt: TGTGCCAGCTCACCACCGGGGAGCTCCTATAATTCACCCCTCCACTTT

abundance: -
d_gene: -
v_gene: TRBV5-1
j_gene: TRBJ1-1
CDR3aa: CASSLAQVPAEAFF
CDR3nt: TGCGCCAGCAGCTTGGCCCAGGTTCCCGCTGAAGCTTTCTTT

abundance: -
d_gene: TRBD1
v_gene: TRBV19
j_gene: TRBJ1-1
CDR3aa: CASLISRDSTSEAFF
CDR3nt: TGTGCCAGCCTAATCTCTCGGGACAGCACATCTGAAGCTTTCTTT

abundance: -
d_gene: TRBD1
v_gene: TRBV7-3
j_gene: TRBJ1-1
CDR3aa: CASRRDRDRTEAFF
CDR3nt: TGTGCCAGCAGAAGGGATAGGGACAGAACTGAAGCTTTCTTT

abundance: -
d_gene: TRBD1
v_gene: TRBV5-1
j_gene: TRBJ2-7
CDR3aa: CASSWTGTGEGQYF
CDR3nt: TGCGCCAGCAGCTGGACCGGGACAGGGGAAGGGCAGTACTTC

abundance: -
d_gene: -
v_gene: TRBV3-1/TRBV3-2
j_gene: TRBJ1-1
CDR3aa: CASSLFLVGTEAFF
CDR3nt: TGTGCCAGCAGCCTTTTCTTGGTCGGTACTGAAGCTTTCTTT

abundance: -
d_gene: -
v_gene: TRBV28
j_gene: TRBJ1-2
CDR3aa: CAIDPKAGEGSGYTF
CDR3nt: TGTGCCATTGACCCTAAGGCGGGGGAGGGATCCGGCTACACCTTC

abundance: -
d_gene: TRBD2
v_gene: TRBV30
j_gene: TRBJ2-3
CDR3aa: CAWSGTSPDTQYF
CDR3nt: TGTGCCTGGAGTGGGACTAGCCCAGATACGCAGTATTTT

abundance: -
d_gene: TRBD1
v_gene: TRBV19
j_gene: TRBJ1-2
CDR3aa: CASSPDRGRGGYTF
CDR3nt: TGTGCCAGTAGTCCGGACAGGGGGCGAGGTGGCTACACCTTC

abundance: -
d_gene: -
v_gene: TRBV7-6
j_gene: TRBJ2-6
CDR3aa: CASSPFGAVGANVLTF
CDR3nt: TGTGCCAGCAGCCCCTTTGGCGCGGTTGGGGCCAACGTCCTGACTTTC

abundance: -
d_gene: TRBD2
v_gene: TRBV2
j_gene: TRBJ2-1
CDR3aa: CASSAGTSVYNEQFF
CDR3nt: TGTGCCAGCAGCGCCGGGACTAGCGTCTACAATGAGCAGTTCTTC

abundance: -
d_gene: -
v_gene: TRBV5-4
j_gene: TRBJ2-6
CDR3aa: CASSSRESGANVLTF
CDR3nt: TGTGCCAGCAGCTCCAGGGAATCGGGGGCCAACGTCCTGACTTTC

abundance: -
d_gene: -
v_gene: TRBV9
j_gene: TRBJ1-1
CDR3aa: CASSVQSGTVNTEAFF
CDR3nt: TGTGCCAGCAGCGTACAGAGTGGGACTGTGAACACTGAAGCTTTCTTT

abundance: few
d_gene: TRBD1
v_gene: TRBV29-1
j_gene: TRBJ2-7
CDR3aa: CSVAGGVNDREQYF
CDR3nt: TGCAGCGTGGCAGGGGGCGTGAATGATCGGGAGCAGTACTTC

abundance: once
d_gene: TRBD1
v_gene: TRBV5-4
j_gene: TRBJ1-3
CDR3aa: CASSLGGTAASGNTIYF
CDR3nt: TGTGCCAGCAGCTTGGGAGGGACAGCCGCCTCTGGAAACACCATATATTTT

abundance: -
d_gene: -
v_gene: TRBV7-9
j_gene: TRBJ1-1
CDR3aa: CASSPPTGGSPEAFF
CDR3nt: TGTGCCAGCAGCCCTCCGACAGGTGGTTCTCCTGAAGCTTTCTTT

abundance: -
d_gene: TRBD1
v_gene: TRBV5-1
j_gene: TRBJ2-7
CDR3aa: CASSWTGTGTTEQYF
CDR3nt: TGCGCCAGCAGCTGGACCGGGACAGGGACGACCGAGCAGTACTTC

abundance: -
d_gene: TRBD1
v_gene: TRBV19
j_gene: TRBJ1-2
CDR3aa: CASRDRGRGANYGYTF
CDR3nt: TGTGCCAGCCGGGACAGGGGGCGAGGAGCTAACTATGGCTACACCTTC

abundance: -
d_gene: -
v_gene: TRBV10-1
j_gene: TRBJ2-2
CDR3aa: CASSESRQLPGELFF
CDR3nt: TGCGCCAGCAGTGAGTCTCGACAGCTTCCCGGGGAGCTGTTTTTT

abundance: -
d_gene: TRBD1
v_gene: TRBV10-1
j_gene: TRBJ1-5
CDR3aa: CASSESGSRGQGNQPQHF
CDR3nt: TGCGCCAGCAGTGAGTCGGGATCCAGGGGGCAAGGCAATCAGCCCCAGCATTTT

abundance: -
d_gene: -
v_gene: TRBV5-6
j_gene: TRBJ1-1
CDR3aa: CASSFGRLTEAFF
CDR3nt: TGTGCCAGCAGCTTTGGGAGATTAACTGAAGCTTTCTTT

abundance: -
d_gene: TRBD1
v_gene: TRBV27
j_gene: TRBJ2-7
CDR3aa: CASKDTRTGGEQYF
CDR3nt: TGTGCCAGCAAAGATACCCGGACAGGGGGCGAGCAGTACTTC

abundance: -
d_gene: -
v_gene: TRBV7-9
j_gene: TRBJ2-2
CDR3aa: CASSGPPGHSNTGELFF
CDR3nt: TGTGCCAGCAGTGGACCTCCGGGACACTCTAACACCGGGGAGCTGTTTTTT

abundance: -
d_gene: -
v_gene: TRBV6-5
j_gene: TRBJ2-7
CDR3aa: CATSTGPHEQYF
CDR3nt: TGTGCCACCTCTACAGGGCCCCACGAGCAGTACTTC

abundance: -
d_gene: TRBD1
v_gene: TRBV2
j_gene: TRBJ1-2
CDR3aa: CASSESGGVNYGYTF
CDR3nt: TGTGCCAGCAGTGAATCAGGGGGAGTCAACTATGGCTACACCTTC